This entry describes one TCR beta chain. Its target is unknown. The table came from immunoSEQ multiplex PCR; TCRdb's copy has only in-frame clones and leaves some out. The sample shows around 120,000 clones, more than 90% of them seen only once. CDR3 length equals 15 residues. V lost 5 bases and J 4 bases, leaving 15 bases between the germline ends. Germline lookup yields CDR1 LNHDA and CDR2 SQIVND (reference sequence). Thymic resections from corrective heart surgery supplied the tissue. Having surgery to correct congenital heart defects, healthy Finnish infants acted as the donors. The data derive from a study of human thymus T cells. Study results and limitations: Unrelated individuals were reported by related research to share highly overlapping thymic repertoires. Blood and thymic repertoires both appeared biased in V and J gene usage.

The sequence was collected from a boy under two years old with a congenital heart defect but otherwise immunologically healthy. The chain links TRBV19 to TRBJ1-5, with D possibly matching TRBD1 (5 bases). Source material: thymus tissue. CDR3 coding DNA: TGTGCCAGTAGTCTAAGAGCAGAGGGGAATCAGCCCCAGCATTTT. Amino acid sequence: CASSLRAEGNQPQHF.